This TCR beta chain was documented in a study of blood T cells in healthy people across ages. Study-level points and caveats: In long-lived donors, naive CD4+ cell counts and diversity exceeded those of aged donors.

The authors ran a second PCR of roughly 7 to 11 cycles using a sample-barcoded 5' primer and a J-beta primer mix. Per-sample output comprised a minimum of 2.5 million paired-end reads containing CDR3. TCRdb recomputed calls from the 5' RACE reads with MiXCR, one row per CDR3 protein. The sample gives 540,000 or so distinct CDR3 sequences, approximately 25% of which show up once; just under 9% is in the top ten. V shed 0 bases and J shed 3 bases, with 16 bases lying between them. Germline loops: CDR1 SGDLS, CDR2 YYNGEE. This CDR3 comprises 16 residues. Comment on this clonotype: No antigen is known for it.

This same sample was also taken into another study, of T cells of mothers and their children. That work contributes: Three healthy Caucasian mothers gave samples, and so did their six children. In cDNA synthesis, all of the extracted RNA was used at about 1.6 ug per 15 ul.

Sequencing was performed on blood. This clonotype originated in a boy aged 5 to 17 in good health. V gene TRBV9 combines with J gene TRBJ2-7; D ambiguous. The CDR3 reads CASSVGPFGSVYEQYF. CDR3 coding DNA: TGTGCCAGCAGCGTAGGCCCTTTTGGCAGCGTCTACGAGCAGTACTTC.